These T cell receptor beta chains were read from a single sample in a study of cytomegalovirus exposure and HLA in healthy donors. Using immunoSEQ multiplex PCR, the repertoire was profiled, and TCRdb retains in-frame clones only, with some absent. This sample yields some 150,000 clones, of which approximately 80% are seen a single time; 4% to 5% belongs to the top ten. The sequencing input was PBMCs. These TCRs come from a woman under 30 in good health and CMV-seropositive. Each CDR3 is given without its conserved first and last residue.

j_call v_call cdr3_aa
TRBJ1-2 TRBV28 ASSLPVFGYT
TRBJ2-7 TRBV7-9 ASSLEEGQYYEQY
TRBJ2-7 TRBV7-9 ASSSGTDSYEQY
TRBJ1-4 TRBV10-3 AISESIALDTEKLF
TRBJ2-1 TRBV7-6 ASSSRLPEQF
TRBJ2-3 TRBV9 ASSALAGGTDTQY
TRBJ1-2 TRBV27 ASSLSGQSFGYT
TRBJ1-4 TRBV4-2 ASRWEGHNEKLF
TRBJ2-3 TRBV10-3 AISENSAGAEDTQY
TRBJ2-1 TRBV6-5 ASRWDRESYNEQF
TRBJ2-7 TRBV7-8 ASLAGGSYEQY
TRBJ2-7 TRBV13 ASEDSSYEQY
TRBJ1-1 TRBV12-5 ASGFAEGNTEAF
TRBJ2-2 TRBV7-2 ASSLDLGANTGELF
TRBJ2-5 TRBV25-1 ASRRTGGETQY
TRBJ2-7 TRBV7-2 ASSPRGLGSSYEQY
TRBJ2-7 TRBV5-1 ASSLWRGRNEQY
TRBJ2-7 TRBV5-6 ASSFGTGRGEQY
TRBJ2-5 TRBV15 ATSRDGQGQETQY
TRBJ1-2 TRBV5-1 ASSVGGGGRSYGYT
TRBJ2-5 TRBV18 ASSPAGRVGQETQY
TRBJ1-5 TRBV4-2 ASSQVLRESNQPQH
TRBJ2-7 TRBV27 ASSSSYEQY
TRBJ1-2 TRBV19 ASSGRPYGYT
TRBJ2-7 TRBV19 ASSSQGAVYEQY
TRBJ1-1 TRBV6-1 ASRGLGTPEAF
TRBJ1-6 TRBV9 ASSVASGARMDSYNSPLH
TRBJ2-5 TRBV5-1 ASSLAFGSGETQY
TRBJ2-2 TRBV4-3 ASSQGSGRTGELF
TRBJ2-3 TRBV29-1 SVGGTASTDTQY
TRBJ2-1 TRBV19 ASSMAGNGNEQF
TRBJ1-3 TRBV5-1 ASSLDRTSGNTIY
TRBJ2-7 TRBV14 ASSPSGTIYEQY
TRBJ2-7 TRBV19 ASSTQGTSGGEQY
TRBJ1-5 TRBV19 ASSSIQGKGSNQPQH
TRBJ2-7 TRBV15 ATSRDLGTGGPYEQY
TRBJ1-5 TRBV28 ASSLTRDRLFGQPQH
TRBJ1-4 TRBV5-1 ASSLAGVNEKLF
TRBJ2-1 TRBV19 ASTPKPGTATYNEQF
TRBJ2-5 TRBV5-1 ASSLDGGPRPQY
TRBJ2-4 TRBV11-2 ASSLFRTRENIQY
TRBJ2-3 TRBV20-1 SARGTGRQY